This T cell receptor (beta chain) came from a study of response to subunit inactivated influenza vaccine. The V and J ends lost 2 bases and 2 bases, in that order; junction bases with no gene match: 5. CDR1 SGHTA and CDR2 FQGNSA come from the germline V gene. The CDR3 is 15 amino acids. Each CDR3 protein is one row after TCRdb ran MiXCR on the RT-PCR reads. The sample has 800,000 to 1,000,000 distinct CDR3 sequences, 21% seen once. This clonotype was seen more than once but under ten times. The antigen is not known. Study-wide findings and caveats: After each seasonal influenza vaccination, few new T cells are recruited, the authors suggested.

The chain couples TRBV7-2 to TRBJ1-2; 7 nucleotides agree with TRBD1. The sample in question was PBMCs from blood, obtained around 5 days after vaccination. This sequence originates from a man between 45 and 60 years old who received an inactivated influenza vaccine. DNA for the CDR3: TGTGCCAGCAGCTTAAGGGCAGGGGGGAACTATGGCTACACCTTC. This sequence encodes CASSLRAGGNYGYTF.